This entry is about one TCR beta chain. The data derive from a study of blood T cell repertoires in COVID-19. The germline V and J ends were trimmed by 1 base and 1 base, with 14 bases remaining between them. The CDR3 covers 17 residues. Germline values: CDR1 MNHEY, CDR2 SMNVEV (reference sequence). Participants were aged about 18 to 95 years, lived in 20 to 30 US areas, and enrolled virtually. Recovered Cohort 3 donors showed two negative PCRs, clearance, or symptom resolution. Authors' processing steps: Nucleated cell number was recorded as an estimate derived from reference gene primer amplification. Assay: immunoSEQ multiplex PCR; the TCRdb copy retains only in-frame clones and omits some. Clonal size and the V and J genes are those of that table, whereas D and trimming came from the DNA. The repertoire consists of some 170,000 clones, with 65% to 90% occurring once and the leading ten covering 13% to 15%.

The sequenced sample was PBMCs or T cells enriched from blood (not recorded which). The sequence derives from a man aged 50 to 59 who had recovered from COVID-19. The chain has TRBV27 and TRBJ2-1; possible D gene TRBD1, 7 bases. CDR3 amino acids: CASSLFGRQGSYNEQFF. In nucleotides, the CDR3 is TGTGCCAGCAGTTTATTCGGGAGACAGGGTTCCTACAATGAGCAGTTCTTC.